This record looks at one T cell receptor (beta chain) sequence and its context. Authors' processing steps: It was from reference gene primer amplification that nucleated cell counts were estimated. Using immunoSEQ multiplex PCR, the repertoire was profiled, and TCRdb retains in-frame clones only, with some absent. That table furnishes V, J and clone size, whereas the DNA furnished D and trimming. This table has around 190,000 clones, around 90% appearing once. The data derive from a study of blood T cell repertoires in COVID-19. Looking at the study overall: Samples taken during acute and convalescent COVID-19 were collected in the United States, Italy and Spain. In each case, the material was cDNA or gDNA derived from T cells, B-cell-depleted T cells, or PBMCs.

The CDR3 length is 15 residues. Germline values: CDR1 LNHDA, CDR2 SQIVND (reference sequence). V dropped 10 bases and J dropped 7 bases, with 26 bases sitting between them. The V gene is TRBV19, the J gene TRBJ2-7, with a tentative D call TRBD1 (5 bases). The receptor was derived from a human donor in a cohort sampled during active COVID-19. The sample consisted of peripheral blood. The CDR3 loop reads CATNSMTAPTREQYF. CDR3 DNA: TGTGCCACCAACTCAATGACAGCCCCAACGAGGGAGCAGTACTTC.